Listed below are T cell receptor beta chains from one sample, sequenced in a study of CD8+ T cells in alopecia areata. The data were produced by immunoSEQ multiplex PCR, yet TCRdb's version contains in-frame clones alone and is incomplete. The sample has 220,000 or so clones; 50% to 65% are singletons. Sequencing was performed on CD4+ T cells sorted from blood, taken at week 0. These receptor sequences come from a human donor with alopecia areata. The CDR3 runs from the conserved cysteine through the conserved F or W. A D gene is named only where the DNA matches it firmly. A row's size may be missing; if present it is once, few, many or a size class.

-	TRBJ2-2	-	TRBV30	TGTGCTTCTGCTAGGAGGAACACCGGGGAGCTGTTTTTT	CASARRNTGELFF
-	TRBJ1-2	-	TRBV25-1	TGTGCCAGCAGTGGTTACCGACAGGAAAGGGGCTACACCTTC	CASSGYRQERGYTF
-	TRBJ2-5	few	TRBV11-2	TGTGCCAGCAGCAGCATGGGAGGAGAGACCCAGTACTTC	CASSSMGGETQYF
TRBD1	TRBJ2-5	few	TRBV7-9	TGTGCCAGCAGCGAAAATGGACAGGTCCAAGAGACCCAGTACTTC	CASSENGQVQETQYF
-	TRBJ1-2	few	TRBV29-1	TGCAGCGTTGGCCTTCAAAACTATGGCTACACCTTC	CSVGLQNYGYTF
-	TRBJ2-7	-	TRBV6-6	TGTGCCAGCAGTTATGGGGGCTACTACGAGCAGTACTTC	CASSYGGYYEQYF
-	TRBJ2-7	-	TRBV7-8	TGTGCCAGCAGCCCCCGTCCGTACGAGCAGTACTTC	CASSPRPYEQYF
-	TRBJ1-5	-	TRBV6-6	TGTGCCAGCAGTTTTGGGGAGGATCAGCCCCAGCATTTT	CASSFGEDQPQHF
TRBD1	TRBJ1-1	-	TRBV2	TGTGCCAGCGGGGACAGATTGAACACTGAAGCTTTCTTT	CASGDRLNTEAFF
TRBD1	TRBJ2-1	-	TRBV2	TGTGCCAGCAGTGAAGTTGTGGGACAGGGGGCGCTTAATGAGCAGTTCTTC	CASSEVVGQGALNEQFF
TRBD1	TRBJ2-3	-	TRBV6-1	TGTGCCAGCAGTGAGCGGGGACAGGGGGCTATAACAGATACGCAGTATTTT	CASSERGQGAITDTQYF
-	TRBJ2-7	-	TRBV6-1	TGTGCCAGCAGTGTCCGACTAGTTGGGGACTACGAGCAGTACTTC	CASSVRLVGDYEQYF
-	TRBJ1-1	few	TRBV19	TGTGCCAGCAGGGACACTGAAGCTTTCTTT	CASRDTEAFF
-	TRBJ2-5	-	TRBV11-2	TGTGCCAGCAGCTTATGGGGGCTAGACGTCAACTTC	CASSLWGLDVNF
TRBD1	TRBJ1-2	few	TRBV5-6	TGTGCCAGCAGCGAGGGACAGTTAGTCTATGGCTACACCTTC	CASSEGQLVYGYTF
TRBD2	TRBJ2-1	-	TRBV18	TGTGCCAGCTCACCTACTAGCGGGAACATGTACAATGAGCAGTTCTTC	CASSPTSGNMYNEQFF
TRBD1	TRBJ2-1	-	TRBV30	TGTGCCTGGGCCGGGACAGGGGCTTACAATGAGCAGTTCTTC	CAWAGTGAYNEQFF
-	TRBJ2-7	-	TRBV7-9	TGTGCCAGCAGCTTAGATCCGGGCGGTCTCCAGTACTTC	CASSLDPGGLQYF
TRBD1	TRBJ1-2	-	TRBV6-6	TGTGCCAGCAGTCCACAGGGGAATGGCTACACCTTC	CASSPQGNGYTF
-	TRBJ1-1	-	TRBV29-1	TGCAGCGTTGTGGGGGCAAACACTGAAGCTTTCTTT	CSVVGANTEAFF
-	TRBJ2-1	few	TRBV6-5	TGTGCCAGCAGTTACAGCGGATCCTACAATGAGCAGTTCTTC	CASSYSGSYNEQFF
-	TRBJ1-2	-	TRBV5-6	TGTGCCAGCAGCTGGGGCAGAGGCTACACCTTC	CASSWGRGYTF
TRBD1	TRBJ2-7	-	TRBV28	TGTGCCAGCAGTCCCCGGGACAGGGCATCCTACGAGCAGTACTTC	CASSPRDRASYEQYF
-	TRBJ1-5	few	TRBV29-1	TGCAGCGTTGGGACGGGAGACAATCAGCCCCAGCATTTT	CSVGTGDNQPQHF
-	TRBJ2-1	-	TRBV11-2	TGTGCCAGCAGCCTCAATGTCCGGGCCACGGGCAATGAGCAGTTCTTC	CASSLNVRATGNEQFF
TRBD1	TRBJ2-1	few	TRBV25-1	TGTGCCAGCAGTGAAGTCGACAGGGGGCATGAGCAGTTCTTC	CASSEVDRGHEQFF
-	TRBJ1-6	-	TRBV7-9	TGTGCCAGCAGACCCGGGACGGAGTATAATTCACCCCTCCACTTT	CASRPGTEYNSPLHF
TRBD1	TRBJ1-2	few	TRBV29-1	TGCAGCGGAGCCTCGGGACAGGGATCAGTCACCTTC	CSGASGQGSVTF
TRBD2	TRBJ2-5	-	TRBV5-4	TGTGCCAGCAGCTTGGATCTCGCGGGAGGAGAGACCCAGTACTTC	CASSLDLAGGETQYF
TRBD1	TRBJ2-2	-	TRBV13	TGTGCCAGCAGCCTCATCCCTCGTGACAGGGGCGGCGGGGAGCTGTTTTTT	CASSLIPRDRGGGELFF
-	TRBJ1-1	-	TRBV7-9	TGTGCCAGCAGCTCAAGACAGAACACTGAAGCTTTCTTT	CASSSRQNTEAFF
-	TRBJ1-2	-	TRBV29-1	TGCAGCGCCGACCCAGGGGAGGGCTACACCTTC	CSADPGEGYTF
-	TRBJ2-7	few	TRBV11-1	TGTGCCAGCAGCCCTGACAGGAATGAGCAGTACTTC	CASSPDRNEQYF
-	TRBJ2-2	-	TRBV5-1	TGCGCCAGCAGCGCGGGACAAGGCACCGGGGAGCTGTTTTTT	CASSAGQGTGELFF
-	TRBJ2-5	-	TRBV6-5	TGTGCCAGCAGTCGTCGGTTCGGGGGCCAAGAGACCCAGTACTTC	CASSRRFGGQETQYF
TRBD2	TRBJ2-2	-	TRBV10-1	TGCGCCAGCAGTGAGAGGACTAGCGGGAGTGCCGGGGAGCTGTTTTTT	CASSERTSGSAGELFF
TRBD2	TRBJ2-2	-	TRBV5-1	TGCGCCAGCAGCTTGACTAGCGGGAGATACACCGGGGAGCTGTTTTTT	CASSLTSGRYTGELFF
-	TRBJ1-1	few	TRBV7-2	TGTGCCAGCAGCTTGGACAGTAGCAACACTGAAGCTTTCTTT	CASSLDSSNTEAFF
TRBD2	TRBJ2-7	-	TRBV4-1	TGCGCCAGCAGCCAAGATTACTTAGCGGGAGGGTCCTACGAGCAGTACTTC	CASSQDYLAGGSYEQYF
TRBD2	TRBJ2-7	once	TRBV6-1	TGTGCCAGCAAGGGACTAGCGGGGGTCTACGAGCAGTACTTC	CASKGLAGVYEQYF
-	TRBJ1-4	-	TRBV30	TGTGCCTGGGGAAAGGAAAAACTGTTTTTT	CAWGKEKLFF
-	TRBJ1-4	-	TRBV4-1	TGCGCCAGCAGCCAAGGATGGACAACGAATGAAAAACTGTTTTTT	CASSQGWTTNEKLFF
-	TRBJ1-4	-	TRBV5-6	TGTGCCAGCAGCTTCCGTGCAACTAATGAAAAACTGTTTTTT	CASSFRATNEKLFF
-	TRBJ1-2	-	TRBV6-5	TGTGCCAGCAAGAGGGGGAATAACTATGGCTACACCTTC	CASKRGNNYGYTF
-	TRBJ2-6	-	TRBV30	TGTGCCTGGAAGAGGGGGGCCAACGTCCTGACTTTC	CAWKRGANVLTF
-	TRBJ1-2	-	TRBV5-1	TGCGCCAGCAGCTTCGGCAGCAATGGCTACACCTTC	CASSFGSNGYTF
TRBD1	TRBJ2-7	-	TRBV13	TGTGCCAGCAGCTTAGTTGGGACAGGCGAGCAGTACTTC	CASSLVGTGEQYF
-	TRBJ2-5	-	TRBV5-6	TGTGCCAGCAGCTTGTGGCAGGGGAGGGAGACCCAGTACTTC	CASSLWQGRETQYF
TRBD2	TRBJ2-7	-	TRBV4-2	TGTGCCAGCAGCCCCCGGGAGGGAATCTACGAGCAGTACTTC	CASSPREGIYEQYF
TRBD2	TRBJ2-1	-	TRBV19	TGTGCCAGCCAATTGGCGGGGGGTCATGAGCAGTTCTTC	CASQLAGGHEQFF
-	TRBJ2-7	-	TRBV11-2	TGTGCCAGCAGCGCCACCCGGCGCTACCGCTACGAGCAGTACTTC	CASSATRRYRYEQYF
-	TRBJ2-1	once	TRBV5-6	TGTGCCAGCAGTTTCCTGTTCAATGAGCAGTTCTTC	CASSFLFNEQFF